The 23 T cell receptor beta chains below were found in one sample sequenced in a study of CXCR3-negative and CXCR3-positive naive CD8 T cells. UMI labels and 5' RACE were used to prepare the TRB cDNA libraries. TCRdb re-called the 5' RACE reads and gives one entry per CDR3 protein, without DNA. The repertoire table contains 100,000 to 150,000 distinct CDR3 sequences. The sample was naive CXCR3- CD8+ T cells from blood. The subset here: CD45RO-CCR7+CD27+CD95- naive CD8+ T cells lacking CXCR3 (TNR3-). These receptors came from a human donor in good health. Some clones in this sample may be carry-over from other donors' samples.

This chain joins TRBV29-1 and TRBJ2-7. The CDR3 length is 12 residues. Germline V gene lookup returns CDR1 SQVTM and CDR2 ANQGSEA. This CDR3 reads CSVAETVYEQYF.

J is TRBJ1-1 and V is TRBV7-3; without DNA, the TCRdb call of TRBD1 cannot be checked. CDR3 length equals 14 residues. The germline gives CDR1 SGHTA, CDR2 FQGTGA. This CDR3 reads CASSLTGMNTEAFF.

This chain uses TRBV12-3 or TRBV12-4 with TRBJ2-5; there is no DNA to check the TCRdb D call of TRBD1. This CDR3 is 13 amino acids long. This CDR3 reads CASSLVTGETQYF.

The chain joins TRBV19 to TRBJ2-5; TCRdb gives TRBD1 as the D gene, but with no DNA this cannot be confirmed. Germline V gene data show CDR1 as LNHDA and CDR2 as SQIVND (reference sequence). The CDR3 covers 15 residues. The chain's CDR3 is CASGFGSRGRETQYF.

This rearrangement joins TRBV13 to TRBJ2-3; TCRdb picks TRBD2, but there is no DNA to check that call. The CDR3 contains 13 residues. Germline-derived CDR1 and CDR2 are PRHDT and FYEKMQ (reference sequence). The CDR3 region is CASSPVLPDTQYF.

The rearrangement joins TRBV5-4 to TRBJ2-7; as DNA is missing, the TRBD1 call by TCRdb cannot be tested. The CDR3 has 15 amino acids. Germline lookup yields CDR1 SGHNT and CDR2 YYREEE (reference sequence). Here the CDR3 reads CASSPDRGRAYEQYF.

V usage is TRBV12-5 and J usage is TRBJ2-7; the D call from TCRdb, TRBD1, cannot be confirmed without DNA. Germline V lookup: CDR1 LGHNT, CDR2 FRNRAP. The CDR3 length is 13 residues. The CDR3 spells CASALVGSYEQYF. Complete variable domain (other parts from reference TRBV12-5 and TRBJ2-7): DARVTQTPRHKVTEMGQEVTMRCQPILGHNTVFWYRQTMMQGLELLAYFRNRAPLDDSGMPKDRFSAEMPDATLATLKIQPSEPRDSAVYFCASALVGSYEQYFGPGTRLTVT.

The J gene is TRBJ1-1, the V gene TRBV6-5; the D gene TCRdb calls, TRBD1, cannot be checked with no DNA. Germline V gene lookup returns CDR1 MNHEY and CDR2 SVGAGI. CDR3 size: 14 residues. The CDR3 protein is CASSLTGGKAEAFF.

The chain is built from TRBV5-5 and TRBJ2-1; TCRdb calls TRBD2, which cannot be checked without DNA. Per the germline V gene, CDR1 is SGHKS and CDR2 is YYEKEE (reference sequence). This CDR3 has 14 amino acids. This CDR3 reads CASSWTSPYNEQFF.

This sequence joins TRBV7-9 and TRBJ2-1; checking the TCRdb D call of TRBD2 is not possible without DNA. This CDR3 region has 16 residues. Germline CDR1 and CDR2: SEHNR and FQNEAQ (reference sequence). The CDR3 sequence: CASSLIVAGFYNEQFF. The entire variable domain, with the rest obtained from reference TRBV7-9 and TRBJ2-1, is as follows: DTGVSQNPRHKITKRGQNVTFRCDPISEHNRLYWYRQTLGQGPEFLTYFQNEAQLEKSRLLSDRFSAERPKGSFSTLEIQRTEQGDSAMYLCASSLIVAGFYNEQFFGPGTRLTVL.

This sequence joins TRBV20-1 and TRBJ1-3; with no DNA, the TCRdb D assignment of TRBD1 cannot be verified. Germline lookup yields CDR1 DFQATT and CDR2 SNEGSKA (reference sequence). The length of the CDR3 is 14 residues. The chain's CDR3 is CSARDMGGADTIYF.

The chain is built from TRBV11-2 and TRBJ1-1; without DNA, the TCRdb call of TRBD1 cannot be checked. Germline V gene sequence: CDR1 SGHAT, CDR2 FQNNGV. The CDR3 has 15 amino acids. The CDR3 here is CASSASLGGDTEAFF. Drawing the rest from reference TRBV11-2 and TRBJ1-1, the complete variable domain is EAGVAQSPRYKIIEKRQSVAFWCNPISGHATLYWYQQILGQGPKLLIQFQNNGVVDDSQLPKDRFSAERLKGVDSTLKIQPAKLEDSAVYLCASSASLGGDTEAFFGQGTRLTVV.

V gene TRBV7-3 combines with J gene TRBJ2-1; TCRdb gives TRBD1 as the D gene, but with no DNA this cannot be confirmed. Looked up from germline, CDR1 is SGHTA and CDR2 is FQGTGA. This CDR3 has 15 amino acids. The CDR3 loop reads CASTLNPGYRNEQFF.

The rearrangement joins TRBV12-3 or TRBV12-4 to TRBJ2-1; the TCRdb call, TRBD1, lacks DNA for checking. The CDR3 has 16 residues. The CDR3 is CASSFPRQGRYNEQFF.

V usage is TRBV5-5 and J usage is TRBJ1-5; the D gene TCRdb calls, TRBD1, cannot be checked with no DNA. The CDR3 extends over 16 amino acids. Germline assignment: CDR1 SGHKS and CDR2 YYEKEE (reference sequence). CDR3 loop: CASSQSVGASNQPQHF.

V usage is TRBV12-3 or TRBV12-4 and J usage is TRBJ1-4; without DNA, the TCRdb call of TRBD1 cannot be checked. The CDR3 spans 15 residues. CDR3 protein: CASSFWVDRTEKLFF.

The chain carries TRBV24-1 and TRBJ2-1. The CDR3 sequence is 16 residues long. Germline CDR1 and CDR2: KGHDR and SFDVKD. CDR3 residues: CATSDSEGSSYNEQFF.

The chain recombines TRBV5-1 with TRBJ1-2; TCRdb returns TRBD1, unconfirmable since there is no DNA. Germline CDR1 and CDR2: SGHRS and YFSETQ. CDR3 size: 16 residues. The CDR3 reads CASSVDDRVFNYGYTF.

The V call is TRBV28, the J call TRBJ2-4; TCRdb returns TRBD1, unconfirmable since there is no DNA. CDR1 is MDHEN and CDR2 is SYDVKM in the germline V gene. This CDR3 contains 16 residues. The CDR3 region is CASGNYRGDSKNIQYF. Drawing the rest from reference TRBV28 and TRBJ2-4, the complete variable domain is DVKVTQSSRYLVKRTGEKVFLECVQDMDHENMFWYRQDPGLGLRLIYFSYDVKMKEKGDIPEGYSVSREKKERFSLILESASTNQTSMYLCASGNYRGDSKNIQYFGAGTRLSVL.

The V call is TRBV19, the J call TRBJ2-1; TCRdb's assignment of TRBD1 cannot be checked, as there is no DNA. Per the germline V gene, CDR1 is LNHDA and CDR2 is SQIVND (reference sequence). This CDR3 region has 12 residues. CDR3 sequence reads: CASSSQGDEQFF. The full variable domain, rest sourced from reference TRBV19 and TRBJ2-1, is DGGITQSPKYLFRKEGQNVTLSCEQNLNHDAMYWYRQDPGQGLRLIYYSQIVNDFQKGDIAEGYSVSREKKESFPLTVTSAQKNPTAFYLCASSSQGDEQFFGPGTRLTVL.

The chain has TRBV7-6 and TRBJ2-2; no DNA is available, so the TRBD2 call from TCRdb remains unchecked. Germline values: CDR1 SGHVS, CDR2 FNYEAQ. This CDR3 region has 13 residues. The CDR3 sequence is CATLRRVTGELFF. Full variable domain (missing parts from reference TRBV7-6 and TRBJ2-2): GAGVSQSPRYKVTKRGQDVALRCDPISGHVSLYWYRQALGQGPEFLTYFNYEAQQDKSGLPNDRFSAERPEGSISTLTIQRTEQRDSAMYRCATLRRVTGELFFGEGSRLTVL.

This chain joins TRBV27 and TRBJ2-1; TCRdb indicates TRBD1, and absent DNA this call remains unverified. The germline V gene encodes CDR1 MNHEY and CDR2 SMNVEV (reference sequence). The CDR3 covers 15 residues. Here the CDR3 reads CASSFQDRIHNEQFF.

The chain recombines TRBV12-2 with TRBJ1-1. TRBV12-2 counts as a pseudogene. The CDR3 has 12 residues. CDR3 protein: CASRLPGREAFF.